This TCR beta chain was identified during a study of blood T cell repertoires in COVID-19. Method: immunoSEQ multiplex PCR; TCRdb's copy keeps in-frame clones and lacks some. The sample has roughly 300,000 clones; about 88% are singletons. For recovered donors of Cohort 3, there were two negative PCRs, clearance, or symptom resolution. This CDR3 region has 13 residues. The ends lost 4 bases at V and 6 bases at J; junction bases unmatched: 1. CDR1 SGHRS and CDR2 YFSETQ come from the germline V gene. This sequence joins TRBV5-1 and TRBJ1-4, with 9 bases lining up with TRBD1. The receptor comes from a woman aged 25-40 years who had recovered from COVID-19. The source material was PBMCs or T cells enriched from blood (not recorded which). CDR3 nucleotides: TGCGCCAGCAGCCGGGACAGGGATGAAAAACTGTTTTTT. Translating gives CASSRDRDEKLFF.